This TCR beta chain was profiled in a study of PD-1 blockade in classical Hodgkin lymphoma. Trimming at V came to 2 bases and at J to 7 bases, leaving 9 bases not matched to a gene. The CDR3 totals 15 residues. Per the germline V gene, CDR1 is MRHNA and CDR2 is SNTAGT. Following autologous stem cell transplantation, relapse occurred in every patient, and exposure to brentuximab vedotin varied. This clone has a handful of counts. Produced via immunoSEQ multiplex PCR; TCRdb's table is partial and in-frame only. The sample carries some 15,000 clones, roughly 77% recorded once. The sample in question was peripheral blood mononuclear cells (PBMCs), obtained at baseline. This sequence joins TRBV6-4 and TRBJ1-2; 8 nucleotides line up with TRBD1. This receptor was obtained from a human donor with classical Hodgkin lymphoma. This chain's CDR3 is CASSDTDRGPGGYTF. CDR3 nucleotides: TGTGCCAGCAGTGACACCGACAGGGGCCCGGGTGGCTACACCTTC.